This is a list of T cell receptor beta chains from one sample in a study of T cells in Graves' hyperthyroidism and ophthalmopathy. TCRdb passed the multiplex PCR reads through MiXCR, listing each CDR3 protein once. Of some 550,000 distinct CDR3 sequences detected, about a fifth appear once; the ten largest clones hold about 25%. The sample was blood. The receptors originated from a man younger than 35 with Graves' hyperthyroidism. Both conserved end residues are trimmed from each CDR3. The order of the fields is V gene, CDR3 length, D gene, J gene, CDR3 protein. A D gene is named only where the DNA matches it firmly.

V: TRBV2; length: 15; D: TRBD2; J: TRBJ2-5; CDR3: ASSDLAGGPPKETQY
V: TRBV4-1; length: 15; D: .; J: TRBJ2-7; CDR3: ASSQHPGDSPTYEQY
V: TRBV7-9; length: 14; D: TRBD2; J: TRBJ2-5; CDR3: ASSYKPGLALETQY
V: TRBV6-1; length: 11; D: .; J: TRBJ2-7; CDR3: ASSEVLGIEQY
V: TRBV28; length: 13; D: .; J: TRBJ1-1; CDR3: ASSLSGEGWAEAF
V: TRBV19; length: 11; D: .; J: TRBJ1-1; CDR3: ASSIQANTEAF
V: TRBV29-1; length: 12; D: TRBD1; J: TRBJ2-5; CDR3: SVAGTGGEETQY
V: TRBV6-5; length: 13; D: TRBD1; J: TRBJ1-5; CDR3: ASSYGTGGSQPQH
V: TRBV28; length: 14; D: .; J: TRBJ2-7; CDR3: ASSSPPGTSSYEQY
V: TRBV5-6; length: 12; D: TRBD1; J: TRBJ2-7; CDR3: ASSQGTDFYEQY
V: TRBV28; length: 13; D: .; J: TRBJ1-5; CDR3: ASSSPTGVDQPQH
V: TRBV11-2; length: 13; D: TRBD1; J: TRBJ2-5; CDR3: ASSLIQGALETQY
V: TRBV6-1; length: 13; D: TRBD1; J: TRBJ1-1; CDR3: ASSKQGAADTEAF
V: TRBV2; length: 11; D: .; J: TRBJ1-3; CDR3: ASSEYKGNTIY
V: TRBV15; length: 15; D: .; J: TRBJ2-2; CDR3: ATSRELKTEVTGELF
V: TRBV6-2/TRBV6-3; length: 16; D: TRBD1; J: TRBJ2-3; CDR3: ASSYATGDSKRTDTQY
V: TRBV12-3/TRBV12-4; length: 11; D: .; J: TRBJ1-5; CDR3: ASSANRDQPQH
V: TRBV9; length: 13; D: .; J: TRBJ2-7; CDR3: ASSVLPGPNYEQY
V: TRBV12-3/TRBV12-4; length: 13; D: .; J: TRBJ1-5; CDR3: TSSLARKGTQPQH
V: TRBV2; length: 13; D: TRBD1; J: TRBJ1-1; CDR3: ASRIRDRANTEAF
V: TRBV6-1; length: 11; D: .; J: TRBJ2-2; CDR3: ASTPSDTGELF
V: TRBV28; length: 13; D: .; J: TRBJ2-7; CDR3: ASRDSDRKIHEQY
V: TRBV20-1; length: 11; D: .; J: TRBJ1-1; CDR3: SARASSDTEAF
V: TRBV5-1; length: 12; D: .; J: TRBJ2-7; CDR3: ASSLEQGNYEQY
V: TRBV6-4; length: 16; D: TRBD1; J: TRBJ1-2; CDR3: ASKNSGGQSSSNYGYT
V: TRBV12-3/TRBV12-4; length: 11; D: .; J: TRBJ2-5; CDR3: ASSQLEQETQY
V: TRBV28; length: 14; D: .; J: TRBJ2-7; CDR3: ASIAQRAGTDYEQY
V: TRBV12-3/TRBV12-4; length: 12; D: .; J: TRBJ2-5; CDR3: ASSLKHGFETQY
V: TRBV28; length: 15; D: TRBD1; J: TRBJ1-5; CDR3: ASSFIRGPRHNQPQH
V: TRBV9; length: 13; D: .; J: TRBJ2-7; CDR3: ASSVGPSKGAEQY
V: TRBV2; length: 14; D: .; J: TRBJ2-5; CDR3: ASTRKGPVRAEAQY
V: TRBV2; length: 11; D: .; J: TRBJ2-4; CDR3: ATVLKGENIQY
V: TRBV28; length: 11; D: .; J: TRBJ1-5; CDR3: ASTEGTNQPQH